The 4 T cell receptor beta chains given below trace back to one sample, sequenced in a study of cytomegalovirus exposure and HLA in healthy donors. Researchers ran the PCR with 60 Vbeta and 13 Jbeta primers. Using immunoSEQ multiplex PCR, the repertoire was profiled, and TCRdb retains in-frame clones only, with some absent. Among roughly 84,000 clones listed, 70% to 80% were seen once. Material: PBMCs. The receptors derive from a human donor in good health.

This chain connects TRBV29-1 to TRBJ2-2, with TRBD2 matching 11 bases. From germline, CDR1 is SQVTM and CDR2 ANQGSEA. The length of the CDR3 is 17 residues. V was pared by 2 bases and J by 3 bases, with 8 bases of the junction left unmatched. In DNA form, the CDR3 reads TGCAGCGTTGAAAGTCTAGCGGGGGGTACGGACACCGGGGAGCTGTTTTTT. Residues: CSVESLAGGTDTGELFF.

The rearrangement uses TRBV2 and TRBJ1-1, with 7 bases fitting TRBD1. Germline assignment: CDR1 SNHLY and CDR2 FYNNEI. The CDR3 loop spans 12 amino acids. The V segment lost 5 bases and the J segment 11 bases; nucleotides outside the gene matches: 8. The CDR3 DNA follows: TGTGCCAGCAGTCCAGACAGGGCTTGGGCTTTCTTT. Its translation: CASSPDRAWAFF.

A few counts support this clone. V usage is TRBV27 and J usage is TRBJ2-2; 9 bases are a match to TRBD1. The germline gives CDR1 MNHEY, CDR2 SMNVEV (reference sequence). V dropped 3 bases and J dropped 0; count of bases not matched to a gene: 2. CDR3 length equals 16 residues. The CDR3 coding sequence is TGTGCCAGCAGTTTTACAGGGGGCACGAACACCGGGGAGCTGTTTTTT. This gives the protein CASSFTGGTNTGELFF.

In its sample, this clone was seen a few times. The chain employs TRBV5-1 and TRBJ2-3, with D perhaps TRBD1 (5 bases). V lost 0 bases to trimming and J lost 5 bases, with 10 bases between them. This CDR3 has 14 residues. CDR1 and CDR2 (germline): SGHRS, YFSETQ. The CDR3 DNA sequence: TGCGCCAGCAGCTTGGAGGGGCAGGGAGATACGCAGTATTTT. It yields the protein CASSLEGQGDTQYF. The full variable domain, its missing parts supplied by reference TRBV5-1 and TRBJ2-3, is KAGVTQTPRYLIKTRGQQVTLSCSPISGHRSVSWYQQTPGQGLQFLFEYFSETQRNKGNFPGRFSGRQFSNSRSEMNVSTLELGDSALYLCASSLEGQGDTQYFGPGTRLTVL.